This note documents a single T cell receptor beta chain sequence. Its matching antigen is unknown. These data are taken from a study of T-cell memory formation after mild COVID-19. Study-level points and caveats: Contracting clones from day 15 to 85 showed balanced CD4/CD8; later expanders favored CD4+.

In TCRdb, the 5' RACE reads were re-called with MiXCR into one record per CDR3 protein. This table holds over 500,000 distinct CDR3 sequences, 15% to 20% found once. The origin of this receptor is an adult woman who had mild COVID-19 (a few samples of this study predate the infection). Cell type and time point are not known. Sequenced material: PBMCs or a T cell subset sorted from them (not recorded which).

The CDR3 loop is CASSNADGKNTEAFF. CDR3 DNA: TGTGCCAGCAGCAATGCAGACGGCAAGAACACTGAAGCTTTCTTT. V is TRBV7-6 and J is TRBJ1-1, with D uncertain. V was pared by 5 bases and J by 1 base, with 14 bases between. The CDR3 spans 15 residues. Germline lookup yields CDR1 SGHVS and CDR2 FNYEAQ.